This T cell receptor (beta chain) stems from a study of shared clonotypes between healthy human individuals. Assay: immunoSEQ multiplex PCR; the TCRdb copy retains only in-frame clones and omits some. The data contain 2,500,000 or so clones, approximately 93% of them singletons. The ends lost 6 bases at V and 8 bases at J; junction bases unmatched: 11. The CDR3 extends over 16 amino acids. In germline, CDR1 is KGHSH, CDR2 LQKENI. This chain joins TRBV18 and TRBJ2-6; 9 nucleotides match TRBD1. Specimen: naive CD4+ T cells from PBMCs. As for subset: CD45RA+ positively selected. This receptor was obtained from a man between 18 and 35 years old in good health. Some clones in this sample may be carry-over from other donors' samples. Here the CDR3 reads CASSPNRGRLSNVLTF. Here the CDR3 DNA reads TGTGCCAGCTCCCCCAACAGGGGGCGCCTCTCCAACGTCCTGACTTTC.